This T cell receptor beta chain was profiled in a study of blood T cell repertoires in COVID-19. For the study at large: Material from acute and convalescent COVID-19 was sourced from the United States, Italy and Spain. T cells, B-cell-depleted T cells, or PBMCs provided the cDNA or gDNA that served as material.

This CDR3 is built from 14 residues. Trimming removed 3 bases at V and 1 base at J, with 10 bases between. The germline V gene has CDR1 SGHRS and CDR2 YFSETQ. Study processing details: Amplification of reference gene primers was used by the study to estimate nucleated cell counts. Produced via immunoSEQ multiplex PCR; TCRdb's table is partial and in-frame only. The DNA was the basis for D and trimming; V, J and clone size are from that table. The data contain about 260,000 clones, 75% to 90% of them singletons. The chain uses TRBV5-1 and TRBJ1-1, with D possibly TRBD1 on 5 matching bases. Material for sequencing was peripheral blood. This sequence was found in a middle-aged woman who had recovered from COVID-19. This CDR3 is CASSSGLPNTEAFF. CDR3 bases: TGCGCCAGCAGCTCGGGACTGCCGAACACTGAAGCTTTCTTT.